The following is a TCR beta chain sequence with its context. This sample was included in a study of cytomegalovirus exposure and HLA in healthy donors. PCR involved 60 Vbeta and 13 Jbeta primers. Method: immunoSEQ multiplex PCR; TCRdb's copy keeps in-frame clones and lacks some. The sample carries 180,000 or so clones, approximately 80% recorded once. CDR1 is SGHRS, CDR2 YFSETQ, per germline. This CDR3 has 18 residues. J lost 2 bases, V lost 1 base, and 13 bases had no gene match. The material sequenced was PBMCs. This sequence was found in a female donor in good health and CMV-seronegative. The V and J genes are TRBV5-1 and TRBJ2-3, with TRBD2 identical over 7 bases. DNA of the CDR3: TGCGCCAGCAGCTTGCGAGTAGCGGGCGGACTCACCACAGATACGCAGTATTTT. Translated: CASSLRVAGGLTTDTQYF. The full variable domain, rest sourced from reference TRBV5-1 and TRBJ2-3, is KAGVTQTPRYLIKTRGQQVTLSCSPISGHRSVSWYQQTPGQGLQFLFEYFSETQRNKGNFPGRFSGRQFSNSRSEMNVSTLELGDSALYLCASSLRVAGGLTTDTQYFGPGTRLTVL.